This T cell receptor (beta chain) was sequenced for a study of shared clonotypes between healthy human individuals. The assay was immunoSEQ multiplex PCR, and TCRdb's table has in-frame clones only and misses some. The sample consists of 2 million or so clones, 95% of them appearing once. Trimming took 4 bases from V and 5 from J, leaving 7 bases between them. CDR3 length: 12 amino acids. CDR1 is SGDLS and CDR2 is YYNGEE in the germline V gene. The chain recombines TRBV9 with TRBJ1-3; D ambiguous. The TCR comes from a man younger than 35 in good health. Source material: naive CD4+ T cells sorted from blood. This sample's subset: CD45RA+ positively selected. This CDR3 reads CASSPQRNTIYF. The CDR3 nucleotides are TGTGCCAGCAGCCCTCAGAGAAACACCATATATTTT.